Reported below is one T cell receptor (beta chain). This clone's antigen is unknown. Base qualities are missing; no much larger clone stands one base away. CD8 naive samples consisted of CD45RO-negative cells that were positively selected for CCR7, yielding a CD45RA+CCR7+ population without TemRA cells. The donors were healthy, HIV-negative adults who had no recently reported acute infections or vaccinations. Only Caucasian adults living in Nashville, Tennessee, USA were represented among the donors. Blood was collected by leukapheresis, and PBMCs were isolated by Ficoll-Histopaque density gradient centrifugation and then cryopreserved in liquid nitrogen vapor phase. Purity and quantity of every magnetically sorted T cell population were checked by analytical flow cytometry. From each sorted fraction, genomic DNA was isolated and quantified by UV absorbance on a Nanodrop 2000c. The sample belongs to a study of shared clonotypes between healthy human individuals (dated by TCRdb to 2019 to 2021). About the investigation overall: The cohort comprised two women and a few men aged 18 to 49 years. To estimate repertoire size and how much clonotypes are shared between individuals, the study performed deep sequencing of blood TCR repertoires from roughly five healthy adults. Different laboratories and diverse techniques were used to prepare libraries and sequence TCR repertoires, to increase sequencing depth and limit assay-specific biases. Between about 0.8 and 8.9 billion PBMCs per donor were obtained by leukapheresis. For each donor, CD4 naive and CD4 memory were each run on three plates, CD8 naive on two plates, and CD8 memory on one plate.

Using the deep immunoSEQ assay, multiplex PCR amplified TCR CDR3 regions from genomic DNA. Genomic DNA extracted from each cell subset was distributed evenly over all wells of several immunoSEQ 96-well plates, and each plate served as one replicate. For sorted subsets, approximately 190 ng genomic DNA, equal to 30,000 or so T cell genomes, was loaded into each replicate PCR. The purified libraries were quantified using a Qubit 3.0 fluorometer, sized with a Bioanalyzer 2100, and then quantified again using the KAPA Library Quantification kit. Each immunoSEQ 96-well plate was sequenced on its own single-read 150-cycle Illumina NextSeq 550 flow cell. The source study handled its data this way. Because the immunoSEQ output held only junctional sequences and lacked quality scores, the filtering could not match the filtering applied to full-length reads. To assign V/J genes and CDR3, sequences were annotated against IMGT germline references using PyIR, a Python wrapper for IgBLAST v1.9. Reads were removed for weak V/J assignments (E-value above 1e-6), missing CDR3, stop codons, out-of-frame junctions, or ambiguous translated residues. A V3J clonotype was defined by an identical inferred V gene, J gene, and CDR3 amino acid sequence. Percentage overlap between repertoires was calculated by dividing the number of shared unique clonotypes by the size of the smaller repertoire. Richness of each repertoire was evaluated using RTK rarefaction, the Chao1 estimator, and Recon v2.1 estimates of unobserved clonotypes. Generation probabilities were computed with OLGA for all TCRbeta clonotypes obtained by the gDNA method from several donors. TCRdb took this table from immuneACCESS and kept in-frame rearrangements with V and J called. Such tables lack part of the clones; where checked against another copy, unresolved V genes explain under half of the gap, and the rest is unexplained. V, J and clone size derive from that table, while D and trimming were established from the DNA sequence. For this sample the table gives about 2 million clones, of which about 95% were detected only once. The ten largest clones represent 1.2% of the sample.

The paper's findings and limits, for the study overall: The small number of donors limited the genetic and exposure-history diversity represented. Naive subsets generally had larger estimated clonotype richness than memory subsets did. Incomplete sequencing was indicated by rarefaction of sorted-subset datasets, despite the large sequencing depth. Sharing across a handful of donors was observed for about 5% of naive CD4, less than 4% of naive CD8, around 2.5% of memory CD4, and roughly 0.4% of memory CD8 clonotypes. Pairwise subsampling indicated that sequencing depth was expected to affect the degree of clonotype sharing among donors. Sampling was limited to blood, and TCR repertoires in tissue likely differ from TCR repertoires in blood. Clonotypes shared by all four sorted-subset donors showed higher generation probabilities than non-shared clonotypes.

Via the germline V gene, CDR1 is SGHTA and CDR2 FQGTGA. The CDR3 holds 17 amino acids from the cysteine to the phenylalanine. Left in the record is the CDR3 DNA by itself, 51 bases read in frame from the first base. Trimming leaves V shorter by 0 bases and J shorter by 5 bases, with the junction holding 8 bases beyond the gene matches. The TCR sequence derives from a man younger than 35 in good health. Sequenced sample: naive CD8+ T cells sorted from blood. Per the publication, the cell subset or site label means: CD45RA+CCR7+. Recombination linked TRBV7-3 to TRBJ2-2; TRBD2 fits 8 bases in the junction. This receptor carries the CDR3 CASSLTAGGPKTGELFF. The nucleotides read TGTGCCAGCAGCTTAACGGCGGGGGGCCCCAAGACCGGGGAGCTGTTTTTT.